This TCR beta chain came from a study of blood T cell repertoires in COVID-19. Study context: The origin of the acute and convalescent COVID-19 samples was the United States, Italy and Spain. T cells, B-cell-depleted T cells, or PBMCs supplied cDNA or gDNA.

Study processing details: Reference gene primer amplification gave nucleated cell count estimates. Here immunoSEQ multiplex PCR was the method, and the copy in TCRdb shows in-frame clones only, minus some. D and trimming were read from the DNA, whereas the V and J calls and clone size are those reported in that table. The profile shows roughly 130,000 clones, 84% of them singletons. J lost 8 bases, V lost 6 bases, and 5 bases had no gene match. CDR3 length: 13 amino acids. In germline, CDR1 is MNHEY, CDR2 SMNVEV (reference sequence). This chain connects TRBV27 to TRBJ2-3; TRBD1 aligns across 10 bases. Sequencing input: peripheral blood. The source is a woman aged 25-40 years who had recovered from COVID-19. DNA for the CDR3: TGTGCCAGCAGCTACGGACAGGGGGGTACGCAGTATTTT. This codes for CASSYGQGGTQYF.